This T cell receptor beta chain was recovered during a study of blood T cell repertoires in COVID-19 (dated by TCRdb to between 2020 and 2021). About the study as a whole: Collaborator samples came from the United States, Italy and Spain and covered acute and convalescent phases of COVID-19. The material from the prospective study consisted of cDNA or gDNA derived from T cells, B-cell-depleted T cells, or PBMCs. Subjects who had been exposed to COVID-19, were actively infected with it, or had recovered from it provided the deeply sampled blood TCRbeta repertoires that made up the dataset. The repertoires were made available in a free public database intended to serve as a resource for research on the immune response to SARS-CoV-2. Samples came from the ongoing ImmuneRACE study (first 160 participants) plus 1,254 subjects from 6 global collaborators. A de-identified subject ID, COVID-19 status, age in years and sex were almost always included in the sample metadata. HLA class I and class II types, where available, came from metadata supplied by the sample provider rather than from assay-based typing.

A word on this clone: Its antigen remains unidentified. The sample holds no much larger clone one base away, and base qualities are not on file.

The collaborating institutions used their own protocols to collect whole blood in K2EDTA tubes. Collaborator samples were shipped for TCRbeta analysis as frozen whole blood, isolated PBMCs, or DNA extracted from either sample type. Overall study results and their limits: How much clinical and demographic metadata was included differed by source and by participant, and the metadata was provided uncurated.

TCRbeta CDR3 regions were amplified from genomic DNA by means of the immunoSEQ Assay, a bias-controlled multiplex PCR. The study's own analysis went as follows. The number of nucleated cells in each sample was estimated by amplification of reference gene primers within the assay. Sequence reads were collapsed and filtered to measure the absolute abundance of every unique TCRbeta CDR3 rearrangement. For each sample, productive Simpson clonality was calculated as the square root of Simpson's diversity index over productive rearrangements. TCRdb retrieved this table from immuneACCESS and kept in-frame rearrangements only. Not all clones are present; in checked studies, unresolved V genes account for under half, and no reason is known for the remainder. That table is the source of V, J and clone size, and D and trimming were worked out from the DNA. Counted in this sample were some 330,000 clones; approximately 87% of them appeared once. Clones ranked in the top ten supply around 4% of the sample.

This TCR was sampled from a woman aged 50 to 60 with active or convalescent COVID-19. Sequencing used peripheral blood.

The sequenced DNA is TGTGCCAGCAGTCCTGCTACTTACACAGATACGCAGTATTTT. Translated, it reads CASSPATYTDTQYF. The sequence joins TRBV5-4 to TRBJ2-3, with the D gene too uncertain to name. The CDR3 spans 14 residues, from the cysteine through the phenylalanine. Here the CDR3 DNA is all that survives: 42 bases in frame from base 1. CDR1 and CDR2 are drawn from the germline V gene (reference sequence): SGHNT, YYREEE. Deletion took 5 bases off V and 2 bases off J, with a span of 12 bases between the germline ends.